These 29 T cell receptor beta chains were sequenced from one sample in a study of cytomegalovirus exposure and HLA in healthy donors. Researchers ran the PCR with 60 Vbeta and 13 Jbeta primers. The data were produced by immunoSEQ multiplex PCR, yet TCRdb's version contains in-frame clones alone and is incomplete. Here the sample spans approximately 160,000 clones, under 85% being singletons. Sequences were obtained from PBMCs. These receptors were collected from a woman in her twenties or thirties in good health and CMV-seronegative.

V is TRBV5-1 and J is TRBJ2-4; D not certain. V was cut by 5 bases and J by 6 bases, with 12 bases left in between. Germline V gives CDR1 SGHRS, CDR2 YFSETQ. The CDR3 extends over 13 amino acids. The CDR3 nucleotides read TGCGCCAGCAGTCCTGCGAGTCTAAACATTCAGTACTTC. Its translation is CASSPASLNIQYF.

The gene calls are TRBV10-2 and TRBJ2-3; D gene uncertain. CDR1 WSHSY and CDR2 SAAADI come from the germline V gene. V shed 8 bases and J shed 8 bases, with 17 bases lying between them. This CDR3 region has 13 residues. DNA for the CDR3: TGCGCCAGCGCGAATTTAATTTTCGGTACGCAGTATTTT. Amino acids: CASANLIFGTQYF.

This clone has only a few counts. The CDR3 bases are TGTGCCAGCACCGGGTGGTCCTCTTCGGCTTTCTTT. This codes for CASTGWSSSAFF. The V and J genes are TRBV6-6 and TRBJ1-1; D unclear. The CDR3 sequence is 12 residues long. V gave up 7 bases and J gave up 11 bases, with 17 bases separating them. Germline CDR1 and CDR2: MNHNY and SVGAGI (reference sequence).

V and J are TRBV7-9 and TRBJ2-5; the D gene is possibly TRBD1 (5 bases). This CDR3 is built from 13 residues. Trimming shortened V by 2 bases and J by 6 bases, and 10 bases separated the two germline ends. Germline V gene data show CDR1 as SEHNR and CDR2 as FQNEAQ (reference sequence). This CDR3 is CASSLSGIKTQYF. Here the CDR3 DNA reads TGTGCCAGCAGCTTATCAGGGATAAAGACCCAGTACTTC.

The chain joins TRBV2 to TRBJ1-2, with 12 bases that match TRBD1. V gave up 0 bases and J gave up 5 bases; unmatched junction bases: 10. Germline CDR1 and CDR2: SNHLY and FYNNEI. The CDR3 covers 18 residues. CDR3 protein: CASSEALLGTGGDYGYTF. Here the CDR3 DNA reads TGTGCCAGCAGTGAAGCGCTTCTCGGGACAGGGGGCGATTATGGCTACACCTTC. The full variable domain, its missing parts supplied by reference TRBV2 and TRBJ1-2, is EPEVTQTPSHQVTQMGQEVILRCVPISNHLYFYWYRQILGQKVEFLVSFYNNEISEKSEIFDDQFSVERPDGSNFTLKIRSTKLEDSAMYFCASSEALLGTGGDYGYTFGSGTRLTVV.

The chain is built from TRBV12-5 and TRBJ2-1, with TRBD2 identical over 11 bases. The CDR3 extends over 14 amino acids. J gave up 10 bases and V 6 bases, and 8 bases lay outside the gene matches. Germline V lookup: CDR1 LGHNT, CDR2 FRNRAP. CDR3: CASGSGLAVSEQFF. CDR3 sequence (DNA): TGTGCTAGTGGGTCGGGACTAGCGGTATCCGAGCAGTTCTTC.

V gene TRBV5-1 combines with J gene TRBJ1-5; TRBD1 matches at 11 bases. With 4 bases clipped from V and 5 bases from J, the junction kept 11 bases outside the gene matches. The CDR3 loop spans 17 amino acids. Germline CDR1 reads SGHRS; CDR2 reads YFSETQ. In nucleotides, the CDR3 is TGCGCCAGCAGCCCCCTACCTAGGACAGGGGGCTATCAGCCCCAGCATTTT. Its translation: CASSPLPRTGGYQPQHF.

The CDR3 is CASSANRANYGYTF. CDR3 bases: TGTGCCAGTAGTGCCAACAGGGCCAACTATGGCTACACCTTC. This rearrangement joins TRBV19 to TRBJ1-2; D possibly corresponds to TRBD1 (6 bases). Germline V gene lookup returns CDR1 LNHDA and CDR2 SQIVND (reference sequence). Trimming took 5 bases from V and 2 from J, leaving 12 bases between them. The CDR3 runs to 14 residues. The complete variable domain, with remaining parts taken from reference TRBV19 and TRBJ1-2, reads DGGITQSPKYLFRKEGQNVTLSCEQNLNHDAMYWYRQDPGQGLRLIYYSQIVNDFQKGDIAEGYSVSREKKESFPLTVTSAQKNPTAFYLCASSANRANYGYTFGSGTRLTVV.

The chain is built from TRBV7-9 and TRBJ2-7, with D possibly matching TRBD2 (6 bases). The V end was cut by 1 base, the J end by 2 bases, with 12 bases between. Germline V gives CDR1 SEHNR, CDR2 FQNEAQ (reference sequence). The CDR3 length is 15 residues. CDR3 coding DNA: TGTGCCAGCAGCTTAGGAAACGGGGGAACCTACGAGCAGTACTTC. Protein: CASSLGNGGTYEQYF.

This chain uses TRBV5-1 with TRBJ2-1; 8 bases line up with TRBD2. Germline CDR1 and CDR2: SGHRS and YFSETQ. The CDR3 contains 17 residues. V shed 5 bases and J 4 bases; nucleotides not matched to a gene: 14. This chain's CDR3 is CASRASTIAGFYNEQFF. The CDR3 region has the DNA TGCGCCAGCAGGGCTTCCACTATAGCGGGGTTTTACAATGAGCAGTTCTTC.

The V call is TRBV7-9, the J call TRBJ2-5; 10 bases line up with TRBD2. V was pared by 1 base and J by 5 bases, with 4 bases of the junction left unmatched. In germline, CDR1 is SEHNR, CDR2 FQNEAQ (reference sequence). The CDR3 length is 15 residues. The CDR3 coding sequence is TGTGCCAGCAGCTTAGTGTTGGGACTAGCGGAGACCCAGTACTTC. It specifies CASSLVLGLAETQYF.

This chain joins TRBV19 and TRBJ1-1, with D tentatively TRBD1 (5 bases). The V and J ends lost 3 bases and 10 bases respectively, with 12 bases between them. The germline V gene has CDR1 LNHDA and CDR2 SQIVND (reference sequence). The CDR3 covers 12 residues. CDR3 loop: CASSIRQGVAFF. The CDR3 DNA reads as TGTGCCAGTAGTATCCGGCAGGGTGTAGCTTTCTTT.

The chain is built from TRBV19 and TRBJ2-1, with 8 nucleotides matching TRBD2. Germline CDR1 reads LNHDA; CDR2 reads SQIVND (reference sequence). J gave up 3 bases and V 5 bases, and 9 bases lay outside the gene matches. The CDR3 spans 16 residues. CDR3 DNA: TGTGCCAGTAGTCTCCTCGGGAGGGCCAACTACAATGAGCAGTTCTTC. This sequence encodes CASSLLGRANYNEQFF.

The chain joins TRBV7-2 to TRBJ1-5, with D hard to call. Trimming took 1 base from V and 5 from J, leaving 9 bases between them. The CDR3 is 14 amino acids. Germline CDR1 is SGHTA and CDR2 is FQGNSA. CDR3 in amino acids: CASSLDVGHQPQHF. In DNA, the CDR3 is TGTGCCAGCAGCTTAGATGTTGGCCATCAGCCCCAGCATTTT.

This chain connects TRBV29-1 to TRBJ2-5, with 7 bases matching TRBD2. The CDR3 runs 15 residues. The J segment lost 1 base and the V segment lost 4 bases, leaving 9 bases of the junction unmatched. Germline CDR1 and CDR2: SQVTM and ANQGSEA. The CDR3 DNA is TGCAGCGTTGCCCTCCCCCTAGCGGTCCAAGAGACCCAGTACTTC. This codes for CSVALPLAVQETQYF.

The rearrangement uses TRBV5-1 and TRBJ2-3, with D possibly TRBD2 on 6 matching bases. The CDR3 length is 15 residues. The germline V gene has CDR1 SGHRS and CDR2 YFSETQ. V lost 3 bases to trimming and J lost 0 bases, with 11 bases between them. The CDR3, as DNA: TGCGCCAGCAGCTATAGCGGCCCTAGCACAGATACGCAGTATTTT. Translating it yields CASSYSGPSTDTQYF.

The chain couples TRBV5-1 to TRBJ1-4; no reliable D call. The CDR3 extends over 14 amino acids. Trimming left V 6 bases short and J 3 bases short, with 12 bases between. The germline gives CDR1 SGHRS, CDR2 YFSETQ. The CDR3 spells CASTSSGSNEKLFF. CDR3 DNA: TGCGCCAGCACCTCATCGGGATCTAATGAAAAACTGTTTTTT.

The chain couples TRBV13 to TRBJ2-5; the match to TRBD1 covers 8 bases. Germline lookup yields CDR1 PRHDT and CDR2 FYEKMQ (reference sequence). This CDR3 comprises 20 residues. The ends lost 3 bases at V and 4 bases at J; junction bases unmatched: 22. The CDR3 DNA is TGTGCCAGCAGCTTTCGAAGCTTCGAGACCCGGGACAGGTTTAGAGAGACCCAGTACTTC. It encodes CASSFRSFETRDRFRETQYF. The full variable domain, completed using reference TRBV13 and TRBJ2-5, is AAGVIQSPRHLIKEKRETATLKCYPIPRHDTVYWYQQGPGQDPQFLISFYEKMQSDKGSIPDRFSAQQFSDYHSELNMSSLELGDSALYFCASSFRSFETRDRFRETQYFGPGTRLLVL.

This clone turned up a few times. For the CDR3, the DNA is TGCGCCAGCATGGCTGAAATGAACACTGAAGCTTTCTTT. It yields the protein CASMAEMNTEAFF. The rearrangement links TRBV10-1 to TRBJ1-1; D uncertain. The CDR3 runs to 13 residues. Germline V CDR1 and CDR2: WNHNN, SYGVQD (reference sequence). Trimming took 7 bases from V and 0 from J, leaving 9 bases between them.

The sample holds one count of this clone. The chain is built from TRBV19 and TRBJ1-3; 9 bases fit TRBD1. CDR1 and CDR2 (germline): LNHDA, SQIVND (reference sequence). CDR3 length: 14 amino acids. The ends lost 7 bases at V and 4 bases at J; junction bases unmatched: 5. Here the CDR3 reads CASIRQGDGNTIYF. CDR3 coding DNA: TGTGCCAGTATTCGACAGGGGGACGGAAACACCATATATTTT.

V gene TRBV7-2 combines with J gene TRBJ1-1; no reliable D call. Germline CDR1 and CDR2: SGHTA and FQGNSA. V dropped 3 bases and J dropped 4 bases, with 9 bases sitting between them. The CDR3 has 13 amino acids. CDR3 sequence (DNA): TGTGCCAGCAGCTTCACCGAGGGCACTGAAGCTTTCTTT. Translating gives CASSFTEGTEAFF.

This chain joins TRBV29-1 and TRBJ2-4; 12 nucleotides agree with TRBD2. The J segment lost 7 bases and the V segment lost 3 bases, leaving 4 bases of the junction unmatched. Germline lookup yields CDR1 SQVTM and CDR2 ANQGSEA. CDR3 length equals 14 residues. The CDR3 region has the DNA TGCAGCGTTGAGGCTAGCGGGGGGGGGAACATTCAGTACTTC. Translated, it gives CSVEASGGGNIQYF.

This clone is a singleton in its sample. The rearrangement links TRBV5-8 to TRBJ2-1, with D perhaps matching TRBD1 (6 bases). The CDR3 is 15 amino acids. Germline assignment: CDR1 SGHTS and CDR2 YDEGEE. Between the trimmed V and J ends, which lost 1 base and 7 bases, there was a span of 15 bases. In DNA form, the CDR3 reads TGTGCCAGCAGCTTGAGTGGGGGCGCGAGGAATGAGCAGTTCTTC. Translation gives CASSLSGGARNEQFF. The full variable domain, with the rest looked up from reference TRBV5-8 and TRBJ2-1, is EAGVTQSPTHLIKTRGQQATLRCSPISGHTSVYWYQQALGLGLQFLLWYDEGEERNRGNFPPRFSGRQFPNYSSELNVNALELEDSALYLCASSLSGGARNEQFFGPGTRLTVL.

The rearrangement links TRBV6-1 to TRBJ1-5; D gene unclear. The CDR3 contains 13 residues. The V end lost 6 bases, the J end lost 0 bases, and 6 bases lay between the germline ends. CDR1 and CDR2 from the germline V gene are MNHNS and SASEGT. The CDR3 DNA reads as TGTGCCAGCAGACAAAATAGCAATCAGCCCCAGCATTTT. Translating it yields CASRQNSNQPQHF.

The chain joins TRBV7-6 to TRBJ1-2; D not resolved. Looked up from germline, CDR1 is SGHVS and CDR2 is FNYEAQ. With 1 base removed from V and 8 bases from J, the gap between germline ends came to 17 bases. CDR3 length: 15 residues. This CDR3 reads CASSLESGRPLGYTF. CDR3 sequence (DNA): TGTGCCAGCAGCTTAGAGTCAGGCCGTCCTCTGGGCTACACCTTC. The whole variable domain, remainder taken from reference TRBV7-6 and TRBJ1-2, is GAGVSQSPRYKVTKRGQDVALRCDPISGHVSLYWYRQALGQGPEFLTYFNYEAQQDKSGLPNDRFSAERPEGSISTLTIQRTEQRDSAMYRCASSLESGRPLGYTFGSGTRLTVV.

The DNA of the CDR3 is TGCAGCGTTGTTCGTACGGACAGGGTCTACGAGCAGTACTTC. Encoded protein: CSVVRTDRVYEQYF. The gene calls are TRBV29-1 and TRBJ2-5, with 8 positions matching TRBD1. The DNA matches TRBJ2-7 better at its end, which makes the J call doubtful. The germline V gene encodes CDR1 SQVTM and CDR2 ANQGSEA. This CDR3 spans 14 amino acids.

The chain recombines TRBV19 with TRBJ1-2; D possibly corresponds to TRBD1 (5 bases). The CDR3 contains 13 residues. V was cut by 5 bases and J by 8 bases, with 15 bases left in between. In germline, CDR1 is LNHDA, CDR2 SQIVND (reference sequence). CDR3 coding DNA: TGTGCCAGTAGTGTACCGGGACTTGGGGGCTACACCTTC. This translates into CASSVPGLGGYTF.

This chain connects TRBV19 to TRBJ1-5; tentative D call: TRBD1 (5 bases). Germline V gives CDR1 LNHDA, CDR2 SQIVND (reference sequence). V was clipped by 0 bases and J by 5 bases, with 8 bases between them. This CDR3 has 14 residues. The CDR3 DNA reads TGTGCCAGTAGTATAGATCAGGGATATCAGCCCCAGCATTTT. Protein sequence: CASSIDQGYQPQHF.

On this clone itself: The junction departs from germline at one end; a sequencing error may be responsible. J is TRBJ1-3 and V is TRBV2; D unclear. Germline V gene lookup returns CDR1 SNHLY and CDR2 FYNNEI. This CDR3 spans 15 amino acids. CDR3 nucleotides: TGTGCCAGCAGTGAAGCGCTTTTTTCTGGCAACACCATATATTTT. Its protein product is CASSEALFSGNTIYF. The full variable domain, completed using reference TRBV2 and TRBJ1-3, is EPEVTQTPSHQVTQMGQEVILRCVPISNHLYFYWYRQILGQKVEFLVSFYNNEISEKSEIFDDQFSVERPDGSNFTLKIRSTKLEDSAMYFCASSEALFSGNTIYFGEGSWLTVV.